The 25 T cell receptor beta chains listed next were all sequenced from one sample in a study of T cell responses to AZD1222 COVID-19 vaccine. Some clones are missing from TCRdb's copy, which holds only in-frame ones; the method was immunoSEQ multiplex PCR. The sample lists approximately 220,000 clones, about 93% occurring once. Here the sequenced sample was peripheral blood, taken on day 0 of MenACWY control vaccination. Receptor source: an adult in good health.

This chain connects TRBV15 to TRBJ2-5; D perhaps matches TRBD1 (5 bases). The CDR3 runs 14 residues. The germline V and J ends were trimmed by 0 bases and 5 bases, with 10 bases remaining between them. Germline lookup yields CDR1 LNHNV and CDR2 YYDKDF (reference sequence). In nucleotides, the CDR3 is TGTGCCACCAGCAGAGATTCAGGGAAGGAGACCCAGTACTTC. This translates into CATSRDSGKETQYF.

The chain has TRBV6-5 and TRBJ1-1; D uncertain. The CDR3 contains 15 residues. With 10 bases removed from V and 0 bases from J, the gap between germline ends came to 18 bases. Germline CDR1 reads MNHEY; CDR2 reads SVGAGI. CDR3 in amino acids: CAILAGAFLNTEAFF. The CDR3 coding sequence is TGTGCCATCCTCGCCGGCGCCTTCTTGAACACTGAAGCTTTCTTT.

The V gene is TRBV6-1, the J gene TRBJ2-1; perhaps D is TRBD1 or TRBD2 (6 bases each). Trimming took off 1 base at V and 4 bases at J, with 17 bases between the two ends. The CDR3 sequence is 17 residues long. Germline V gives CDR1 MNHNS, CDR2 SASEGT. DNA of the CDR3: TGTGCCAGCAGTGAAGTGGCGGGAAGGGGGACTTACAATGAGCAGTTCTTC. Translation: CASSEVAGRGTYNEQFF.

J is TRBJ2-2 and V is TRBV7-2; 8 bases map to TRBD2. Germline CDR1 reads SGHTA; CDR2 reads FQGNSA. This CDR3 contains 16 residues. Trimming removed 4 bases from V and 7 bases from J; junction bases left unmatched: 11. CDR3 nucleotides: TGTGCCAGCAGCTCAAGGTCCCTAGCGGGCCGCGGGGAGCTGTTTTTT. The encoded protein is CASSSRSLAGRGELFF.

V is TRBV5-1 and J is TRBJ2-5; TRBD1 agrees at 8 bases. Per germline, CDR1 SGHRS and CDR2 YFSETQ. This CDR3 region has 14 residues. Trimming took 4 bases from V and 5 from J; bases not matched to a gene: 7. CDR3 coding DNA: TGCGCCAGCAGCAATACAGGGGGACGGGAGACCCAGTACTTC. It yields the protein CASSNTGGRETQYF.

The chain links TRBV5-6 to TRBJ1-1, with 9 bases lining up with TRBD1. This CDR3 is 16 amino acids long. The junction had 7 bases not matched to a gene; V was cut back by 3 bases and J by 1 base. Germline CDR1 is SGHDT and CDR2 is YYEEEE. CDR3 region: CASSSLGQGSNTEAFF. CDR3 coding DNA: TGTGCCAGCAGCTCCCTTGGACAGGGGTCGAACACTGAAGCTTTCTTT.

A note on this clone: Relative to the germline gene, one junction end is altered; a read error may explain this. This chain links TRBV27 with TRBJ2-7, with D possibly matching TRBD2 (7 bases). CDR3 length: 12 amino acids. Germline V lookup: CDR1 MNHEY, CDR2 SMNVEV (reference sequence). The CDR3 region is CASRPAGGGWGF. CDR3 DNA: TGTGCCAGCAGGCCGGCTGGCGGGGGCTGGGGCTTC.

The CDR3 protein is CASSLVLSGNTIYF. CDR3 in DNA: TGTGCCAGCAGCTTAGTGCTCTCTGGAAACACCATATATTTT. J is TRBJ1-3 and V is TRBV7-9; D remains unclear. V shed 1 base and J shed 0 bases, with 4 bases lying between them. Germline V CDR1 and CDR2: SEHNR, FQNEAQ (reference sequence). The CDR3 is 14 residues long.

The CDR3 loop reads CATSREAGAEKLFF. The CDR3 coding sequence is TGTGCCACCAGCAGGGAAGCGGGGGCTGAAAAACTGTTTTTT. J is TRBJ1-4 and V is TRBV15, with D maybe TRBD1 (6 bases). CDR1 is LNHNV, CDR2 YYDKDF, per germline (reference sequence). V lost 3 bases, J lost 7 bases, and 12 bases lay in between. The CDR3 runs 14 residues.

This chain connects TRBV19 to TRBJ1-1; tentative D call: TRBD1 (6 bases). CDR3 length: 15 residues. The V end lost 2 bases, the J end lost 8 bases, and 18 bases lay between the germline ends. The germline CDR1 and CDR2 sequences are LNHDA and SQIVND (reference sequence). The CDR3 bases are TGTGCCAGTAGTATACCGGACAGTCCGAAGATCGAAGCTTTCTTT. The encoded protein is CASSIPDSPKIEAFF.

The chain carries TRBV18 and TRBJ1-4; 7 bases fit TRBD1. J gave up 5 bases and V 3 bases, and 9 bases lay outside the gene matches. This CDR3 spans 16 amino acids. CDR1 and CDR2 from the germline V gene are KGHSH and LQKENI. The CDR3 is CASSPQRQGLNEKLFF. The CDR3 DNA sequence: TGTGCCAGCTCACCCCAGAGACAGGGCCTAAATGAAAAACTGTTTTTT. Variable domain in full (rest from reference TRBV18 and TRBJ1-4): NAGVMQNPRHLVRRRGQEARLRCSPMKGHSHVYWYRQLPEEGLKFMVYLQKENIIDESGMPKERFSAEFPKEGPSILRIQQVVRGDSAAYFCASSPQRQGLNEKLFFGSGTQLSVL.

The chain's CDR3 is CASSLRRGSNQPQHF. The CDR3 coding sequence is TGTGCCAGCAGTTTACGGCGAGGCAGCAATCAGCCCCAGCATTTT. This chain joins TRBV27 and TRBJ1-5, with D unclear. Germline-derived CDR1 and CDR2 are MNHEY and SMNVEV (reference sequence). The germline V and J ends were trimmed by 2 bases and 1 base, with 9 bases remaining between them. CDR3 length: 15 residues.

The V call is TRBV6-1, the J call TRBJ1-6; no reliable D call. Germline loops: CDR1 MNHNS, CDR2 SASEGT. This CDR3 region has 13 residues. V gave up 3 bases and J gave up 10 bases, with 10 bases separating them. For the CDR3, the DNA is TGTGCCAGCAGTGAGCCCTGGAGGTCACCCCTCCACTTT. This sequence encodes CASSEPWRSPLHF.

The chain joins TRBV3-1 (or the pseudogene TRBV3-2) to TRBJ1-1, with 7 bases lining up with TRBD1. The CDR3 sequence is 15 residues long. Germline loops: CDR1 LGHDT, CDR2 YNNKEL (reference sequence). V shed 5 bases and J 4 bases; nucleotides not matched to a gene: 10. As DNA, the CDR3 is TGTGCCAGCAGCTTCGACGGCCAGGGGGGCACTGAAGCTTTCTTT. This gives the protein CASSFDGQGGTEAFF.

The CDR3 region is CASRVAGGSEQYF. In nucleotides, the CDR3 is TGTGCCAGCAGAGTAGCGGGGGGGAGCGAGCAGTACTTC. This chain connects TRBV5-5 to TRBJ2-7, with 11 bases aligning to TRBD2. Losses at the gene ends were 5 bases for V and 6 bases for J; bases not matched to a gene: 4. This CDR3 region has 13 residues. Germline values: CDR1 SGHKS, CDR2 YYEKEE (reference sequence).

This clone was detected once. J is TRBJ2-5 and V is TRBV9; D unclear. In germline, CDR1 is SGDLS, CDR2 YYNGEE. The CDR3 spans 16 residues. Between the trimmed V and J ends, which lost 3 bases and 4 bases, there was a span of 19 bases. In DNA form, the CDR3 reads TGTGCCAGCAGCGACCGCAGAAGAGATAATCGAGAGACCCAGTACTTC. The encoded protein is CASSDRRRDNRETQYF.

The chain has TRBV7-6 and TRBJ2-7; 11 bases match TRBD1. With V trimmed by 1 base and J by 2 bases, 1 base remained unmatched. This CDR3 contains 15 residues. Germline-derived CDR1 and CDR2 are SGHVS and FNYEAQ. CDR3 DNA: TGTGCCAGCAGCTTAGGGACAGGGGGCACCTACGAGCAGTACTTC. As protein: CASSLGTGGTYEQYF.

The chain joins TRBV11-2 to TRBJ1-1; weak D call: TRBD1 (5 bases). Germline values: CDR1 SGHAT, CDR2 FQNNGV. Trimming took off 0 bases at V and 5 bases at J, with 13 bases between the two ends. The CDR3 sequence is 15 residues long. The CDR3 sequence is CASSLDRAGKTEAFF. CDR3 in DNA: TGTGCCAGCAGCTTAGATCGGGCAGGGAAGACTGAAGCTTTCTTT. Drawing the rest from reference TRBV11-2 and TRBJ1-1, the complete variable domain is EAGVAQSPRYKIIEKRQSVAFWCNPISGHATLYWYQQILGQGPKLLIQFQNNGVVDDSQLPKDRFSAERLKGVDSTLKIQPAKLEDSAVYLCASSLDRAGKTEAFFGQGTRLTVV.

The DNA of the CDR3 is TGTGCCAGTAGTATAGATAGGGCCCGCGAGCAGTACTTC. It specifies CASSIDRAREQYF. V usage is TRBV19 and J usage is TRBJ2-7; D call uncertain. CDR1 and CDR2 (germline): LNHDA, SQIVND (reference sequence). The V and J ends lost 0 bases and 6 bases respectively, with 9 bases between them. The CDR3 spans 13 residues.

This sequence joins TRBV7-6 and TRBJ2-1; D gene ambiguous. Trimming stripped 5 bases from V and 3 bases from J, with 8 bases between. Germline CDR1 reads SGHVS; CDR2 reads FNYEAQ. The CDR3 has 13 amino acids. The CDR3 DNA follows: TGTGCCAGCAGCCGCGATATCTACAATGAGCAGTTCTTC. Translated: CASSRDIYNEQFF.

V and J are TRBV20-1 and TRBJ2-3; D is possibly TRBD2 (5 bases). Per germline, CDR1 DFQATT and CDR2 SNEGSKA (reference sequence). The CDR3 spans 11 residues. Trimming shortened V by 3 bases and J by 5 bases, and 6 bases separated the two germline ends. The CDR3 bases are TGCAGTGCTAGTCGGGGAGATACGCAGTATTTT. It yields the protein CSASRGDTQYF.

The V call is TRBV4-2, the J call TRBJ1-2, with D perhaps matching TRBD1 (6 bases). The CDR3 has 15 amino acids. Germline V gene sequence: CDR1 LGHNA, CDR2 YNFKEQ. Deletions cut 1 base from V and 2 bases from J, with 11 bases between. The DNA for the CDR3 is TGTGCCAGCAGCCAAGCCGCAGGGGCCAACTATGGCTACACCTTC. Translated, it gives CASSQAAGANYGYTF.

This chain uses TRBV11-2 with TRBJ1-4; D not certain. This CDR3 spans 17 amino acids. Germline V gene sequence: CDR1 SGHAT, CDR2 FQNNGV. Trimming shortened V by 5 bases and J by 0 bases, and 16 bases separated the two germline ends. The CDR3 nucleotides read TGTGCCAGCAGCGCAGCGTGGGGTACGGCAACTAATGAAAAACTGTTTTTT. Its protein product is CASSAAWGTATNEKLFF. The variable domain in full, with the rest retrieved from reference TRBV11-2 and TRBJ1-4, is EAGVAQSPRYKIIEKRQSVAFWCNPISGHATLYWYQQILGQGPKLLIQFQNNGVVDDSQLPKDRFSAERLKGVDSTLKIQPAKLEDSAVYLCASSAAWGTATNEKLFFGSGTQLSVL.

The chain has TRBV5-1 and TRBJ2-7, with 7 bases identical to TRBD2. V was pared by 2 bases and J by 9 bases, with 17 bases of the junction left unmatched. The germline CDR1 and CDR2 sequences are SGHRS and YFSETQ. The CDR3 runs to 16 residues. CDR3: CASSLSGTNIPRRQYF. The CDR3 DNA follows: TGCGCCAGCAGCTTAAGTGGGACTAACATACCTCGACGGCAGTACTTC.

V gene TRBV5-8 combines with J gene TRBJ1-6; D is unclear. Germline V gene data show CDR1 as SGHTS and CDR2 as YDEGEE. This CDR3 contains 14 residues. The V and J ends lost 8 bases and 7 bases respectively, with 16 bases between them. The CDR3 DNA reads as TGTGCCAGTAAGGGAGGCAGCGGGAATTCACCCCTCCACTTT. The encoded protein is CASKGGSGNSPLHF.